This is a list of T cell receptor beta chains from one sample in a study of blood T cells in healthy people across ages. Using its own MiXCR run on the 5' RACE reads, TCRdb lists one record per CDR3 protein. The sample lists 650,000 to 900,000 distinct CDR3 sequences, approximately 59% occurring once. Sample: blood. The receptors were sampled from a man aged 25 to 40 in good health. Each CDR3 is given with its conserved first and last residue. A D gene is named only where the DNA matches it firmly. The size entry is marked missing in some rows and otherwise reads once, few, many or a size class.

>TRBV7-6|TRBD2|NA|TRBJ2-2
TGTGCCAGCAGCCTCGGTGCGGGGGGATTAACCGGGGAGCTGTTTTTT
CASSLGAGGLTGELFF
>TRBV5-5|NA|NA|TRBJ2-3
TGTGCCAGCAGTAAGGCTGGGGGACCAGCAGGGGATACGCAGTATTTT
CASSKAGGPAGDTQYF
>TRBV5-1|NA|NA|TRBJ2-7
TGCGCCAGCAGCTTGGCTTCGGGTGTAGCCTACGAGCAGTACTTC
CASSLASGVAYEQYF
>TRBV4-3|NA|NA|TRBJ2-6
TGCGCCAGCAGCCAAGATGGCTCATACTCTGGGGCCAACGTCCTGACTTTC
CASSQDGSYSGANVLTF
>TRBV11-3|NA|NA|TRBJ2-3
TGTGCCAGCAGCTTAGGTTCGACGACAGATACGCAGTATTTT
CASSLGSTTDTQYF
>TRBV20-1|TRBD1|few|TRBJ2-5
TGCAGTGCTAGATTCCGGACAGGACCGGGGGAGACCCAGTACTTC
CSARFRTGPGETQYF
>TRBV4-3|NA|NA|TRBJ2-5
TGCGCCAGCAGCCCCCAGGAGGACTACACACAAGAGACCCAGTACTTC
CASSPQEDYTQETQYF
>TRBV24-1|TRBD1|NA|TRBJ1-2
TGTGCCACCAGTGATCCTCGGGACAGTCTTAACTATGGCTACACCTTC
CATSDPRDSLNYGYTF
>TRBV12-3/TRBV12-4|NA|few|TRBJ1-2
TGTGCCAGCAGTGCTAGGGATAACTATGGCTACACCTTC
CASSARDNYGYTF
>TRBV7-2|NA|once|TRBJ2-3
TGTGCCAGCAGCTTAGACCCCCAGTCGACGCAGTATTTT
CASSLDPQSTQYF
>TRBV6-5|NA|NA|TRBJ2-5
TGTGCCAGCAGTGCATATAAGTACAATGAGCAGTACTTC
CASSAYKYNEQYF
>TRBV6-5|NA|NA|TRBJ1-2
TGTGCCAGCAGTTTCGGCAGGGCCTATGGCTACACCTTC
CASSFGRAYGYTF
>TRBV6-2/TRBV6-3|NA|NA|TRBJ1-5
TGTGCCAGCAGAACAGGTTTCTCCAATCAGCCCCAGCATTTT
CASRTGFSNQPQHF
>TRBV4-1|TRBD1|NA|TRBJ2-7
TGCGCCAGCAGCCAAGACATCAGGGGGTACGAGCAGTACTTC
CASSQDIRGYEQYF
>TRBV14|NA|NA|TRBJ2-7
TGTGCCAGCAGCCAACTCCAGTCCTACGAGCCGTACTTC
CASSQLQSYEPYF
>TRBV9|NA|once|TRBJ2-5
TGTGCCAGCAGCGCGGGCCCAGTAGAGACCCAGTACTTC
CASSAGPVETQYF
>TRBV7-2|NA|NA|TRBJ2-7
TGTGCCAGCAGGACCACGGGATGGGGTTCCTACGAGCAGTACTTC
CASRTTGWGSYEQYF
>TRBV12-3/TRBV12-4|TRBD2|NA|TRBJ2-3
TGTGCCAGCAGTTCTCGCGGGGGGTCAGATGCGCAGTATTTT
CASSSRGGSDAQYF
>TRBV20-1|NA|few|TRBJ2-6
TGCAGTGCTAGAGATCGGTACTCTGGGGCCAACGTCCTGACTTTC
CSARDRYSGANVLTF
>TRBV11-1|TRBD2|NA|TRBJ2-3
TGTGCCAGCAGCTCAAGCGGGGGGGCAAGGGATACGCAGTATTTT
CASSSSGGARDTQYF
>TRBV7-2|NA|NA|TRBJ2-4
TGTGCCAGCAGCTTAGTATTGGGGGCCAAAAACATTCAGTACTTC
CASSLVLGAKNIQYF
>TRBV29-1|NA|NA|TRBJ1-2
TGCAGCGTTGGATCCCTTAGGGGGGAGGGAGGCTATGGCTACACCTTC
CSVGSLRGEGGYGYTF
>TRBV28|NA|NA|TRBJ1-2
TGTGCCAGCAGGGGGGCGATGGCTTATGGCTACACCTTC
CASRGAMAYGYTF
>TRBV9|NA|NA|TRBJ2-7
TGTGCCAGCGGCCCGATGGGGGGCTACGAGCAGTACTTC
CASGPMGGYEQYF
>TRBV7-2|NA|NA|TRBJ1-2
TGTGCCAGCAACGCCCGACAGTATCCTAACTATGGCTACACCTTC
CASNARQYPNYGYTF
>TRBV6-5|NA|few|TRBJ1-2
TGTGCCAGCAGTTACGCCTTAAGGGCAGGAAACTATGGCTACACCTTC
CASSYALRAGNYGYTF
>TRBV10-3|TRBD2|NA|TRBJ2-5
TGTGCCATCAAACTAAGCGGGGCCCAGCAGTACTTC
CAIKLSGAQQYF
>TRBV5-1|NA|NA|TRBJ1-6
TGCGCCAGCAGCCTCGAGGGGGTAGTTTCACCCCTCCACTTT
CASSLEGVVSPLHF
>TRBV7-2|NA|few|TRBJ2-7
TGTGCCAGTGGGGGGAACAGCTACGAGCAGTACTTC
CASGGNSYEQYF
>TRBV6-2/TRBV6-3|TRBD2|few|TRBJ2-1
TGTGCCAGCAGATTGACGACTAGCGGGGGGGATAATGAGCAGTTCTTC
CASRLTTSGGDNEQFF
>TRBV11-2|NA|NA|TRBJ2-4
TGTGCCAGCAGCTCATTCCGGGCCTCGGGATCCATTCAGTACTTC
CASSSFRASGSIQYF
>TRBV5-1|NA|NA|TRBJ2-1
TGCGCCAGCCATCAACAGGGATATGGGCAGTTCTTC
CASHQQGYGQFF
>TRBV7-2|NA|NA|TRBJ2-7
TGTGCCAGCAGCCCCCGAGACCCGCAGAAGTCCTACGAGCAGTACTTC
CASSPRDPQKSYEQYF
>TRBV6-5|TRBD1|NA|TRBJ1-4
TGTGCCAGCAGTTACACGTGCAGGGGGCTTAATGAAAAACTGTTTTTT
CASSYTCRGLNEKLFF
>TRBV6-2/TRBV6-3|NA|few|TRBJ2-2
TGTGCCAGCAGTTATAAATCTGACGGACCGAACACCGGGGAGCTGTTTTTT
CASSYKSDGPNTGELFF